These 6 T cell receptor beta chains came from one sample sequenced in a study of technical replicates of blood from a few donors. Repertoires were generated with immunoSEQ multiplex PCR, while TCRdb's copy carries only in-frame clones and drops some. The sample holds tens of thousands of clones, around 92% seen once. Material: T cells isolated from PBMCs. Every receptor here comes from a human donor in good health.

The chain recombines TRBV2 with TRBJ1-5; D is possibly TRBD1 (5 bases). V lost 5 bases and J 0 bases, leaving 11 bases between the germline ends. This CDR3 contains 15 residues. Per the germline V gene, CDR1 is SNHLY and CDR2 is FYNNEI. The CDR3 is CASSWTYSSNQPQHF. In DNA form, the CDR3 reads TGTGCCAGCAGTTGGACATACAGTAGCAATCAGCCCCAGCATTTT.

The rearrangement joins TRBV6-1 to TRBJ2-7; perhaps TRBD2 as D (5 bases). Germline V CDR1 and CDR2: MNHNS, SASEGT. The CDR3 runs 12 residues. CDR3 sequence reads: CAAEDYSYEQYF. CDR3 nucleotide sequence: TGTGCAGCAGAAGACTATTCCTACGAGCAGTACTTC.

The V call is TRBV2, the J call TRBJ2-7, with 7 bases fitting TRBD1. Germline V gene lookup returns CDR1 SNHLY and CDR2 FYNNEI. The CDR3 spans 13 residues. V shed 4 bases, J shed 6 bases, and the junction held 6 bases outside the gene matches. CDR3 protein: CASSAGQSGEQYF. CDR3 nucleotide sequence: TGTGCCAGCAGTGCGGGACAGTCGGGCGAGCAGTACTTC. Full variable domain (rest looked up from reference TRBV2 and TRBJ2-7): EPEVTQTPSHQVTQMGQEVILRCVPISNHLYFYWYRQILGQKVEFLVSFYNNEISEKSEIFDDQFSVERPDGSNFTLKIRSTKLEDSAMYFCASSAGQSGEQYFGPGTRLTVT.

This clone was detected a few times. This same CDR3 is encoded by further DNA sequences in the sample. The chain's CDR3 is CASSHINTEAFF. CDR3 sequence (DNA): TGTGCCAGCAGCCATATCAACACTGAAGCTTTCTTT. This chain uses TRBV4-2 with TRBJ1-1; no clear D gene. Between the trimmed V and J ends, which lost 3 bases and 2 bases, there was a span of 4 bases. The CDR3 runs to 12 residues. Germline loops: CDR1 LGHNA, CDR2 YNFKEQ.

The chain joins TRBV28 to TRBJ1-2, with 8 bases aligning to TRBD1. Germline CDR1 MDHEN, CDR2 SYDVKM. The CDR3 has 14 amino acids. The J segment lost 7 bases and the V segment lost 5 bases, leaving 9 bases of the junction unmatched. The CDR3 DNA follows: TGTGCCAGCAGTGCAATCAGGGGGCGCTTTGGCTACACCTTC. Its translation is CASSAIRGRFGYTF.

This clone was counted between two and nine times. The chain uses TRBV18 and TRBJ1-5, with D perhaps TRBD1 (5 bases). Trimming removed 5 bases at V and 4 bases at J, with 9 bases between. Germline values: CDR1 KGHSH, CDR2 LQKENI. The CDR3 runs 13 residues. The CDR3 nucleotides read TGTGCCAGCTCATTGAGACAGAATCAGCCCCAGCATTTT. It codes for CASSLRQNQPQHF.